The source of this TCR beta chain is a study of T cells in Graves' hyperthyroidism and ophthalmopathy (dated by TCRdb to between 2018 and 2020). Background for the entire study: Peripheral blood samples were taken at initial diagnosis, before any treatment was given. TCR V-J signatures able to tell the groups apart were searched for in a discovery cohort of 100 patients, of whom 43 had Graves' ophthalmopathy and around 57 had stable Graves' hyperthyroidism. For training and testing, the approximately 97 patients in the discovery cohort were randomly divided in a 7:3 ratio. The study also compared thyroid tissue and blood T-cell repertoires from several Graves' hyperthyroidism patients. An independent validation cohort of under 20 hyperthyroidism patients and 17 patients who later progressed to ophthalmopathy tested prospective prediction of ophthalmopathy. The paper reports TCR Vbeta CDR3 sequencing of fewer than 150 peripheral blood samples: over 40 ophthalmopathy, some 80 hyperthyroidism and roughly 17 progressor patients. Once sampling was done, hyperthyroidism patients were given methimazole at a starting dose of 30 mg daily, whereas ophthalmopathy patients were given high-dose intravenous methylprednisolone. The investigation overall reported the following: During validation, the model predicted progression to ophthalmopathy a median of about 6.5 months ahead of onset, with roughly 65% sensitivity and less than 85% specificity. In cross-validation, a model built on a 13 V-J signature told ophthalmopathy apart from stable hyperthyroidism with under 90% sensitivity and approximately 84% specificity, and in testing the same model reached 80%/75%. Most expanded thyroid clonotypes (frequency above 0.001) were also detected in blood, suggesting blood repertoires may reflect thyroid immune responses. No statistical method was used to set the sample size in advance, and investigators knew the group allocation.

The TCR beta CDR3 regions were amplified from RNA transcripts. The TCR CDR3 was subjected to a first round of RT-PCR using the HTBI primer set and the Qiagen OneStep RT-PCR kit. Libraries were constructed in a second round of multiplex PCR, after which size selection and purification were carried out. Paired-end sequencing of the libraries was performed with 100 bp reads on an Illumina HiSeq2000. In the authors' own workflow: SOAPnuke was used to process the raw data, throwing out any read that contained adapters or uncalled bases, had a mean Phred below 15, or lacked an exact constant-primer or identifier match. COPE v1.2.5 was used to merge the high-quality paired reads, and each unique nucleotide sequence was defined as a clonotype. MiTCR v1.1 was used to align clonotypes to the IMGT TRBV, TRBD and TRBJ reference segments. The analysis included only V-J combinations with a frequency above 0.0001, which together covered more than 99% of the repertoires. The TCS score was defined as the ratio of F50 (clonal expansion) to E x V (chaos), calculated using BLOSUM62-based TCRdist between CDR3 peptides within each V-J. Welch's t-statistics and random forest reduced just over 500 V-J features to 13, which were used in a naive Bayes classifier (R e1071). The public reads were reanalyzed by TCRdb: fastp trimming at Q25, MiXCR alignment, in-frame beta chains only. CDR3 protein sequences are deduplicated, and each keeps its most common genes and DNA. These V and J calls derive from TCRdb rather than the authors' analysis. The sample includes hundreds of thousands of distinct CDR3 sequences, with approximately 15% observed a single time. The top ten clones comprise 5.8% of the sample.

Hyperthyroidism patients were aged 18 to 65 years and newly diagnosed, with disease duration of less than 2 months. Patients with uncontrolled infections, other autoimmune diseases, pregnancy or lactation were excluded. Diagnoses relied on clinical symptoms, serum thyroxine and TRAb, thyroid ultrasound and orbital computed tomography. Blood from progressor patients was drawn when they were first diagnosed with hyperthyroidism, before any ophthalmopathy symptoms appeared. PBMCs were separated from roughly 10 ml of fresh peripheral blood using Ficoll-Paque density gradient centrifugation. Progressor patients were defined as those initially diagnosed with Graves' hyperthyroidism in whom ophthalmopathy developed during follow-up. Total RNA was extracted using Trizol reagent, and RNA quality was assessed on an Agilent 2100 Bioanalyzer. Including the terminal cysteine and phenylalanine, the CDR3 comprises 15 residues. The kept DNA is CDR3 alone, 45 bases in frame from the first base. The germline V gene provides CDR1 SGHTA and CDR2 FQGTGA. The V and J ends are trimmed by 0 bases and 2 bases, leaving 10 bases between them.

This clonotype was seen many times. Its antigen is unknown. No base quality information exists; no much larger clone differs at one position. Sequencing input: blood. This TCR was sampled from a woman aged 25 to 39 with Graves' hyperthyroidism that later progressed to Graves' ophthalmopathy. The V gene is TRBV7-3 and the J gene is TRBJ2-5; the D gene is unclear. The CDR3 is CASSLTRSGQETQYF. The sequence in DNA is TGTGCCAGCAGCTTAACCCGGAGTGGGCAAGAGACCCAGTACTTC. Outside the CDR3, residues come from the reference TRBV7-3 and TRBJ2-5 proteins, so the full variable domain is: GAGVSQTPSNKVTEKGKYVELRCDPISGHTALYWYRQSLGQGPEFLIYFQGTGAADDSGLPNDRFFAVRPEGSVSTLKIQRTERGDSAVYLCASSLTRSGQETQYFGPGTRLLVL.